This T cell receptor beta chain is from a study of T cell responses to AZD1222 COVID-19 vaccine. This CDR3 comprises 12 residues. Trimming shortened V by 5 bases and J by 4 bases, and 8 bases separated the two germline ends. CDR1 is KGHDR, CDR2 SFDVKD, per germline. Clones were read by immunoSEQ multiplex PCR, and TCRdb kept only the in-frame ones, dropping some. The sample contains roughly 62,000 clones, approximately 83% of which appear only once. The sample here was peripheral blood, taken on day 0 of AZD1222 vaccination. The sequence came from an adult in good health. The chain uses TRBV24-1 and TRBJ2-7; D gene ambiguous. The CDR3: CATSVSGYEQYF. As DNA, the CDR3 is TGTGCCACCAGTGTATCAGGATACGAGCAGTACTTC.